One sample yielded the 7 T cell receptor beta chains listed below, sequenced in a study of graft-versus-host responses after intestinal transplantation (dated by TCRdb to about 2021). Libraries were made using the immunoSEQ multiplex PCR assay. TCRdb stores this immuneACCESS table with in-frame sequences only. Part of the clones is absent; in the studies checked, under half of the shortfall reflects unresolved V genes, and no reason is known for the rest. Present in this sample are approximately 86,000 clones, 91% of which were seen just once. The ten top clones hold more than 0.075% of the sample. No antigen is known for these receptors. The time point label of this sample denotes: cells obtained before transplantation from donor or recipient. Sequencing used unstimulated CD4+ T cells sorted from spleen or lymph node cells, obtained before intestinal transplant. These receptors originate from a human donor who received an intestinal transplant.

The CDR3 bases are TGTGCCAGCAGCTTAGCGAGGTCGACCTACAATGAGCAGTTCTTC. Residues: CASSLARSTYNEQFF. The chain has TRBV11-2 and TRBJ2-1; D unclear. This CDR3 contains 15 residues. V lost 1 base and J lost 2, with 9 bases in between. The germline gives CDR1 SGHAT, CDR2 FQNNGV.

This chain joins TRBV5-6 and TRBJ2-7; 7 bases match TRBD2. The CDR3 is 12 residues long. V gave up 2 bases and J gave up 10 bases; unmatched junction bases: 6. CDR1 and CDR2 (germline): SGHDT, YYEEEE. Here the CDR3 reads CASSLERDRQYF. The CDR3 DNA is TGTGCCAGCAGCTTAGAGCGGGACCGTCAGTACTTC.

The chain uses TRBV10-2 and TRBJ2-1, with a possible D match to TRBD2 (6 bases). The CDR3 contains 16 residues. In germline, CDR1 is WSHSY, CDR2 SAAADI. Trimming shortened V by 7 bases and J by 6 bases, and 22 bases separated the two germline ends. For the CDR3, the DNA is TGCGCCAGCACCCCCGGGCCCACGCTCGGGGGCAATGAGCAGTTCTTC. Amino acid sequence: CASTPGPTLGGNEQFF.

The chain links TRBV14 to TRBJ1-2; 8 bases agree with TRBD1. Losses at the gene ends were 0 bases for V and 4 bases for J; bases not matched to a gene: 4. Per germline, CDR1 SGHDN and CDR2 FVKESK. This CDR3 spans 15 amino acids. The CDR3 region is CASSQEQGAIYGYTF. The CDR3 DNA follows: TGTGCCAGCAGCCAAGAGCAGGGGGCCATCTATGGCTACACCTTC. The whole variable domain, filled in from reference TRBV14 and TRBJ1-2, reads EAGVTQFPSHSVIEKGQTVTLRCDPISGHDNLYWYRRVMGKEIKFLLHFVKESKQDESGMPNNRFLAERTGGTYSTLKVQPAELEDSGVYFCASSQEQGAIYGYTFGSGTRLTVV.

This chain connects TRBV5-4 to TRBJ2-3; 7 nucleotides agree with TRBD1. Unmatched junction bases numbered 7, after V lost 6 bases and J lost 0 bases. The CDR3 is made up of 15 amino acids. Germline V CDR1 and CDR2: SGHNT, YYREEE (reference sequence). CDR3 region: CASTTGTASTDTQYF. CDR3 sequence (DNA): TGTGCCAGCACCACGGGGACAGCGAGCACAGATACGCAGTATTTT.

This clone was seen only once. This chain joins TRBV13 and TRBJ1-2, with TRBD1 as a possible D gene (5 bases). Germline CDR1 reads PRHDT; CDR2 reads FYEKMQ (reference sequence). The CDR3 has 14 residues. Trimming cost V 4 bases and J 3 bases, with 12 bases left between them. Here the CDR3 reads CASSSSWGDYGYTF. The CDR3 DNA is TGTGCCAGCAGCTCCAGTTGGGGGGACTATGGCTACACCTTC. Full variable domain (missing parts from reference TRBV13 and TRBJ1-2): AAGVIQSPRHLIKEKRETATLKCYPIPRHDTVYWYQQGPGQDPQFLISFYEKMQSDKGSIPDRFSAQQFSDYHSELNMSSLELGDSALYFCASSSSWGDYGYTFGSGTRLTVV.

The chain couples TRBV10-3 to TRBJ2-7, with TRBD1 matching 7 bases. V lost 8 bases, J lost 0 bases, and 4 bases stayed unmatched. The CDR3 runs 13 residues. Germline V gene data show CDR1 as ENHRY and CDR2 as SYGVKD. This chain's CDR3 is CAISGTVSYEQYF. The CDR3 bases are TGTGCCATCTCCGGGACAGTCTCCTACGAGCAGTACTTC.